This T cell receptor beta chain is from a study of blood T cell repertoires in COVID-19. About the study: Donors in the United States, Italy and Spain gave samples during acute or convalescent COVID-19. PBMCs, B-cell-depleted T cells, or T cells were the source of the cDNA or gDNA that made up the material.

Per germline, CDR1 MGHDK and CDR2 SYGVNS. The CDR3 length is 13 residues. Trimming removed 3 bases from V and 4 bases from J, with 7 bases in between. The authors' processing: Quantification of nucleated cells was approximated via reference gene primer amplification. TCRdb keeps only in-frame clones here, not all; method: immunoSEQ multiplex PCR. For V, J and clone size, that table is used; D and trimming come from the DNA. In the table there are approximately 270,000 clones, about 89% of which are singletons. This chain links TRBV25-1 with TRBJ1-5; unclear D gene. The receptor was isolated from a man in his thirties or forties with acute or convalescent COVID-19. Input material: peripheral blood. CDR3 sequence (DNA): TGTGCCAGCAGTGACTTTGCGAATCAGCCCCAGCATTTT. Its protein product is CASSDFANQPQHF.